This T cell receptor (beta chain) was recorded in a study of T cells after yellow fever vaccination. Study findings and constraints: Reappearing after the booster were most of the clones from primary vaccination (96% CD4, 70% to 90% CD8). A weaker but faster secondary response was observed, peaking on day 5 versus 15. Any FACS-sorted repertoire could hold abundant clonotypes that contaminate it from the bulk population.

The V gene's germline CDR1 is SGHVS and CDR2 FNYEAQ. There are 18 residues in the CDR3. The ends lost 2 bases at V and 2 bases at J; junction bases unmatched: 12. A process of 5'RACE template switching, which added a universal primer site and UMIs, was used to make TCR cDNA. Each CDR3 protein gets one entry after TCRdb re-called the 5' RACE reads with MiXCR. The data contain hundreds of thousands of distinct CDR3 sequences, roughly 13% of them singletons. This clonotype was detected only a few times. The antigen is not known. Sequences were derived from PBMCs, sampled on the day of the yellow fever booster vaccination. The chain employs TRBV7-6 and TRBJ2-1; 7 bases are a match to TRBD1. The receptor comes from a man under 40 who received the YFV17D yellow fever vaccine. CDR3 nucleotides: TGTGCCAGCAGCTTAACACCCCTCCGGGACAGCGCCTACAATGAGCAGTTCTTC. Translated: CASSLTPLRDSAYNEQFF.